This T cell receptor (beta chain) was sequenced during a study of T cell repertoires in cytomegalovirus infection. General study findings and limits: Using cumulative public TCR beta family frequency, the authors identified those who carried CMV together with the relevant HLA.

TCRdb independently ran MiXCR on the reads; one entry per CDR3 protein. Altogether some 200,000 distinct CDR3 sequences are present, 35% to 40% being singletons, with the ten largest covering 55% to 60%. A few counts support this clonotype. The antigen remains undetermined. The germline V gene has CDR1 SGHTA and CDR2 FQGNSA. V lost 5 bases and J lost 3, with 11 bases in between. The CDR3 extends over 13 amino acids. The sample in question was CD8+ T cells from cultured PBMCs, obtained from culture after CMV antigen stimulation. The receptor's source is a human donor in good health (CMV status not recorded). Some clones in this sample may be carry-over from other donors' samples. The chain joins TRBV7-2 to TRBJ2-7; D is unclear. This chain's CDR3 is CASSPTQFYEQYF. The CDR3 region has the DNA TGTGCCAGCAGCCCAACCCAATTCTACGAGCAGTACTTC. The entire variable domain, with the rest obtained from reference TRBV7-2 and TRBJ2-7, is as follows: GAGVSQSPSNKVTEKGKDVELRCDPISGHTALYWYRQSLGQGLEFLIYFQGNSAPDKSGLPSDRFSAERTGGSVSTLTIQRTQQEDSAVYLCASSPTQFYEQYFGPGTRLTVT.